Below are 20 T cell receptor beta chains sequenced from a single sample in a study of brain T cells in children with intractable seizures. The data were produced by immunoSEQ multiplex PCR, yet TCRdb's version contains in-frame clones alone and is incomplete. The table includes 110,000 or so clones, 85% to 95% detected once. The source material was peripheral blood, sampled at surgery. These receptors originate from a boy under three years old with hemimegalencephaly and intractable seizures.

V is TRBV14 and J is TRBJ2-4, with D perhaps TRBD2 (5 bases). The CDR3 spans 13 residues. The germline V gene encodes CDR1 SGHDN and CDR2 FVKESK. Trimming removed 1 base at V and 7 bases at J, with 8 bases between. CDR3 protein: CASSQGGSNIQYF. In nucleotides, the CDR3 is TGTGCCAGCAGCCAAGGAGGGAGCAACATTCAGTACTTC. Supplemented by reference TRBV14 and TRBJ2-4, the full variable domain reads EAGVTQFPSHSVIEKGQTVTLRCDPISGHDNLYWYRRVMGKEIKFLLHFVKESKQDESGMPNNRFLAERTGGTYSTLKVQPAELEDSGVYFCASSQGGSNIQYFGAGTRLSVL.

This clone was seen only once. This chain joins TRBV6-2 or TRBV6-3 and TRBJ2-5; no clear D. The CDR3 has 11 amino acids. V was clipped by 4 bases and J by 4 bases, with 4 bases between them. The germline V gene encodes CDR1 MNHEY and CDR2 SVGEGT. CDR3 in DNA: TGTGCCAGCAGTTGGGGAGAGACCCAGTACTTC. This translates into CASSWGETQYF.

This chain uses TRBV28 with TRBJ1-1; D is ambiguous. The CDR3 spans 13 residues. V was clipped by 10 bases and J by 3 bases, with 15 bases between them. Per germline, CDR1 MDHEN and CDR2 SYDVKM. CDR3 in DNA: TGTGCCACCCATCCGGGGAGGTACACTGAAGCTTTCTTT. Its translation is CATHPGRYTEAFF. The entire variable domain, with the rest obtained from reference TRBV28 and TRBJ1-1, is as follows: DVKVTQSSRYLVKRTGEKVFLECVQDMDHENMFWYRQDPGLGLRLIYFSYDVKMKEKGDIPEGYSVSREKKERFSLILESASTNQTSMYLCATHPGRYTEAFFGQGTRLTVV.

This sequence joins TRBV28 and TRBJ2-1, with 8 bases fitting TRBD1. Trimming cost V 2 bases and J 6 bases; bases outside gene matches: 15. The V gene's germline CDR1 is MDHEN and CDR2 SYDVKM. This CDR3 spans 18 amino acids. The CDR3 loop is CASSLGLQGATIGNEQFF. The CDR3 coding sequence is TGTGCCAGCAGTTTAGGGCTCCAGGGGGCAACGATCGGCAATGAGCAGTTCTTC.

The chain uses TRBV14 and TRBJ1-2; no reliable D call. The V and J ends lost 4 bases and 2 bases respectively, with 11 bases between them. The CDR3 is 14 residues long. Per germline, CDR1 SGHDN and CDR2 FVKESK. CDR3 residues: CASSPRVPNYGYTF. The CDR3 DNA follows: TGTGCCAGCAGCCCCCGGGTCCCAAACTATGGCTACACCTTC.

The rearrangement uses TRBV7-8 and TRBJ2-3; 9 bases agree with TRBD2. Germline V CDR1 and CDR2: SGHVS, FQNEAQ. V lost 4 bases to trimming and J lost 4 bases; unmatched junction nucleotides: 9. This CDR3 is built from 16 residues. The CDR3 nucleotides are TGTGCCAGCAGCTCCGGATTAGCGGGAGCCGCAGATACGCAGTATTTT. It codes for CASSSGLAGAADTQYF.

This sequence joins TRBV29-1 and TRBJ1-3, with D unclear. This CDR3 has 13 amino acids. Germline V gene lookup returns CDR1 SQVTM and CDR2 ANQGSEA. V lost 4 bases and J lost 3, with 10 bases in between. This chain's CDR3 is CSVVVDVGNTIYF. CDR3 nucleotide sequence: TGCAGCGTTGTGGTAGATGTTGGAAACACCATATATTTT.

The chain has TRBV6-5 and TRBJ2-1; D may correspond to TRBD1 or TRBD2 (5 bases each). Trimming removed 8 bases from V and 1 base from J, with 9 bases in between. CDR3 length: 13 amino acids. Germline V gives CDR1 MNHEY, CDR2 SVGAGI. The DNA of the CDR3 is TGTGCCAGCGGGGGATCGTCCTACAATGAGCAGTTCTTC. This gives the protein CASGGSSYNEQFF.

The chain has TRBV6-6 and TRBJ1-1; D might be TRBD1 (5 bases). The V end was cut by 5 bases, the J end by 1 base, with 11 bases between. CDR1 is MNHNY and CDR2 is SVGAGI in the germline V gene (reference sequence). The CDR3 covers 14 residues. CDR3 amino acids: CASSAYDRNTEAFF. The DNA of the CDR3 is TGTGCCAGCAGTGCATACGACAGGAACACTGAAGCTTTCTTT.

This clone was observed a single time. The V call is TRBV27, the J call TRBJ1-2, with 7 nucleotides matching TRBD1. Germline CDR1 and CDR2: MNHEY and SMNVEV (reference sequence). The CDR3 runs 14 residues. V lost 6 bases and J lost 5; bases outside the gene matches: 9. CDR3 DNA: TGTGCCAGCAGCCCGTCAGGGGGACTTTATGGCTACACCTTC. Amino acids: CASSPSGGLYGYTF.

This chain's CDR3 is CSAQGSGTDTQYF. CDR3 nucleotide sequence: TGCAGCGCCCAGGGAAGCGGCACAGATACGCAGTATTTT. V is TRBV29-1 and J is TRBJ2-3; D possibly corresponds to TRBD1 (5 bases). V dropped 7 bases and J dropped 1 base, with 12 bases sitting between them. Germline CDR1 SQVTM, CDR2 ANQGSEA. The CDR3 has 13 amino acids.

CDR3 nucleotides: TGTGCCACCAGTGATCCCTTACCTCCCTACGAGCAGTACTTC. Its protein product is CATSDPLPPYEQYF. The rearrangement uses TRBV24-1 and TRBJ2-7, with D uncertain. The germline V gene has CDR1 KGHDR and CDR2 SFDVKD. The CDR3 consists of 14 residues. Trimming shortened V by 3 bases and J by 2 bases, and 10 bases separated the two germline ends.

V is TRBV4-1 and J is TRBJ2-5; TRBD2 aligns across 9 bases. The CDR3 loop spans 15 amino acids. CDR1 is MGHRA, CDR2 YSYEKL, per germline. Trimming cost V 3 bases and J 4 bases; bases outside gene matches: 6. CDR3 bases: TGCGCCAGCAGCCAGGCCGGGACTAGCAGAGAGACCCAGTACTTC. Residues: CASSQAGTSRETQYF.

The V call is TRBV2, the J call TRBJ2-5; D is possibly TRBD2 (6 bases). Germline CDR1 SNHLY, CDR2 FYNNEI. This CDR3 contains 12 residues. V was shortened by 10 bases and J by 0 bases, with 9 bases between the two germline ends. CDR3 DNA sequence: TGTGCCACCCAGCGGGACCAAGAGACCCAGTACTTC. Translated: CATQRDQETQYF.

The chain uses TRBV2 and TRBJ2-5, with 7 bases lining up with TRBD2. Unmatched junction bases numbered 6, after V lost 6 bases and J lost 5 bases. The CDR3 consists of 13 residues. CDR1 and CDR2 (germline): SNHLY, FYNNEI. CDR3 sequence: CASRGAGKETQYF. The CDR3 nucleotides are TGTGCCAGCAGGGGAGCGGGAAAGGAGACCCAGTACTTC.

V is TRBV5-1 and J is TRBJ2-1; 9 positions agree with TRBD2. Looked up from germline, CDR1 is SGHRS and CDR2 is YFSETQ. The CDR3 covers 13 residues. V lost 7 bases and J lost 7; bases outside the gene matches: 6. This CDR3 is CASAGLAWNEQFF. The CDR3 nucleotides are TGCGCCAGCGCGGGACTAGCTTGGAATGAGCAGTTCTTC. The entire variable domain, with the rest obtained from reference TRBV5-1 and TRBJ2-1, is as follows: KAGVTQTPRYLIKTRGQQVTLSCSPISGHRSVSWYQQTPGQGLQFLFEYFSETQRNKGNFPGRFSGRQFSNSRSEMNVSTLELGDSALYLCASAGLAWNEQFFGPGTRLTVL.

The chain couples TRBV10-3 to TRBJ2-6; D not certain. The CDR3 has 14 residues. Deletions cut 9 bases from V and 0 bases from J, with 9 bases between. Germline CDR1 and CDR2: ENHRY and SYGVKD. Written as DNA, the CDR3 is TGTGCCATAGCGTCCAGCTCTGGGGCCAACGTCCTGACTTTC. Translation: CAIASSSGANVLTF.

V is TRBV28 and J is TRBJ2-7; TRBD2 matches 9 bases. V dropped 6 bases and J dropped 0; count of bases not matched to a gene: 6. This CDR3 is built from 15 residues. The germline CDR1 and CDR2 sequences are MDHEN and SYDVKM. For the CDR3, the DNA is TGTGCCAGCAGGTTAGCGGGGGTCAGCTCCTACGAGCAGTACTTC. Amino acid sequence: CASRLAGVSSYEQYF.

The CDR3, as DNA: TGTGCCACAGCCCGAGGGGGGAACTACGAGCAGTACTTC. It is translated as CATARGGNYEQYF. This chain connects TRBV27 to TRBJ2-7; D tentatively reads TRBD1 or TRBD2 (6 bases each). CDR3 length equals 13 residues. Germline V gives CDR1 MNHEY, CDR2 SMNVEV (reference sequence). The V end lost 10 bases, the J end lost 3 bases, and 16 bases lay between the germline ends.

The rearrangement links TRBV12-3 or TRBV12-4 to TRBJ2-1; TRBD2 matches 7 bases. The junction had 5 bases not matched to a gene; V was cut back by 8 bases and J by 10 bases. CDR3 size: 11 residues. CDR3 in amino acids: CASAGDREQFF. Here the CDR3 DNA reads TGTGCCAGCGCGGGAGACCGGGAGCAGTTCTTC.